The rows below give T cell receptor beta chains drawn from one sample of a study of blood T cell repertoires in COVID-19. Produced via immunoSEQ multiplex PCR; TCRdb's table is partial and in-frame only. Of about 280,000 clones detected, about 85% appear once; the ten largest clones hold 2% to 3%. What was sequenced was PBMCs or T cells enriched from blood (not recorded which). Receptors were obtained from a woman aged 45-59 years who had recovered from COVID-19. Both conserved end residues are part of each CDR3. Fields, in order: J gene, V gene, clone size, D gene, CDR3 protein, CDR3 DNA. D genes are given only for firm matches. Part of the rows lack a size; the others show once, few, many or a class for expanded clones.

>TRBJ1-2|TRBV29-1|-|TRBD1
CSVSTGGYGYTF
TGCAGCGTGTCCACAGGGGGCTATGGCTACACCTTC
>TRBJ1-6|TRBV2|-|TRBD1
CASSGFYRGNSPLHF
TGTGCCAGCAGTGGGTTTTACAGGGGTAATTCACCCCTCCACTTT
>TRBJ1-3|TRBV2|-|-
CASSARGNTIYF
TGTGCCAGCAGTGCCCGGGGAAACACCATATATTTT
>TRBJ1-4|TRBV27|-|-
CAERQGFRWYDEKLFF
TGTGCCGAACGCCAGGGGTTTAGGTGGTATGACGAAAAACTGTTTTTT
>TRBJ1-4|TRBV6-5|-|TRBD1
CASSDWTGGREKLFF
TGTGCCAGCAGCGACTGGACAGGGGGTCGGGAAAAACTGTTTTTT
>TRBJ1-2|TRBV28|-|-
CASIQQGKHGYTF
TGTGCCAGCATCCAACAGGGTAAACATGGCTACACCTTC
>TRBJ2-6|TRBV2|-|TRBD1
CASRVQGYSGANVLTF
TGTGCCAGCAGGGTACAGGGGTACTCTGGGGCCAACGTCCTGACTTTC
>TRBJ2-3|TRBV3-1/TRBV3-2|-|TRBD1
CASSRTGGTDTQYF
TGTGCCAGCAGCCGGACAGGGGGGACAGATACGCAGTATTTT
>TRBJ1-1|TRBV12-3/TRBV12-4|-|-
CASSFGPRTEAFF
TGTGCCAGCAGTTTTGGGCCGAGAACTGAAGCTTTCTTT
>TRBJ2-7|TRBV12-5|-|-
CASGQTRGYDYEQYF
TGTGCTAGTGGACAAACCAGGGGATATGACTACGAGCAGTACTTC
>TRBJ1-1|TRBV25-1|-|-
CASRSTTGLGTEAFF
TGTGCCAGCAGATCAACCACAGGGCTTGGCACTGAAGCTTTCTTT
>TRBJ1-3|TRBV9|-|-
CASSLSGEGNTIYF
TGTGCCAGCAGCCTCTCCGGTGAAGGAAACACCATATATTTT
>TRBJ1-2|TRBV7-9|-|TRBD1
CASSYRGYGYTF
TGTGCCAGCAGCTACAGGGGTTATGGCTACACCTTC
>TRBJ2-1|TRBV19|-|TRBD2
CASSILAGGGDEQFF
TGTGCCAGTAGTATACTAGCGGGGGGGGGCGATGAGCAGTTCTTC
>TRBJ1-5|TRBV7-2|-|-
CASSGRQGGQPQHF
TGTGCCAGCAGTGGACGGCAGGGAGGTCAGCCCCAGCATTTT
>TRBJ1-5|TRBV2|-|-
CASRSDSVSNQPQHF
TGTGCCAGCAGATCGGACAGCGTTAGCAATCAGCCCCAGCATTTT
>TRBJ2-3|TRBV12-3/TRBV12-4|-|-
CASSTTYTDTQYF
TGTGCCAGCAGCACGACTTACACAGATACGCAGTATTTT
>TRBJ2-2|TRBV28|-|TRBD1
CASRSGTENTGELFF
TGTGCCAGCAGATCCGGGACAGAGAACACCGGGGAGCTGTTTTTT
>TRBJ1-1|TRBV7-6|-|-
CASSPRHMNTEAFF
TGTGCCAGCAGCCCTCGACATATGAACACTGAAGCTTTCTTT
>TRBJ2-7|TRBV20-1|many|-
CSALRYEQYF
TGCAGTGCTCTCCGCTACGAGCAGTACTTC
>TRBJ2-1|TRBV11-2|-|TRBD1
CASSPPPGTGEEYEQFF
TGTGCCAGCAGCCCTCCCCCCGGGACAGGGGAGGAATATGAGCAGTTCTTC
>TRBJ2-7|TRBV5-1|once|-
CASSQQGTGEQYF
TGCGCCAGCAGCCAACAGGGTACTGGCGAGCAGTACTTC
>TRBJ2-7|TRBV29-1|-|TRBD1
CSVWTGGTYEQYF
TGCAGCGTTTGGACAGGGGGCACCTACGAGCAGTACTTC
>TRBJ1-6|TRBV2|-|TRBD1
CASSVTGGFTPLHF
TGTGCCAGCAGTGTGACAGGGGGTTTTACACCCCTCCACTTT
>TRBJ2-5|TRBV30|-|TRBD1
CAWSGGRDRGKTQYF
TGTGCCTGGAGCGGGGGCCGGGACAGGGGGAAGACCCAGTACTTC
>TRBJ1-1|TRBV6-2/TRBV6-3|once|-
CASSSGRGNTEAFF
TGTGCCAGCAGTTCGGGTAGGGGGAACACTGAAGCTTTCTTT
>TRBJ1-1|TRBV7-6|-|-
CASSLAVSSYEAFF
TGTGCCAGCAGCTTAGCTGTTTCCTCTTATGAAGCTTTCTTT
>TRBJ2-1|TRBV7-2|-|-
CASSRGWEQFF
TGTGCCAGCAGCAGGGGATGGGAGCAGTTCTTC
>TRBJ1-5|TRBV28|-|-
CASSLNLRQPQHF
TGTGCCAGCAGTTTAAACCTACGTCAGCCCCAGCATTTT
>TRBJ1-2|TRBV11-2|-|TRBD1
CASSLTDRVNYGYTF
TGTGCCAGCAGCTTAACAGACAGGGTTAACTATGGCTACACCTTC
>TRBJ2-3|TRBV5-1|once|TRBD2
CASSRERGVDTQYF
TGCGCCAGCAGCAGAGAGCGGGGAGTAGATACGCAGTATTTT
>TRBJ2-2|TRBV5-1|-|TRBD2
CASSSSKTGTSGGPITGELFF
TGCGCCAGCAGCTCCTCAAAGACCGGGACTAGCGGGGGGCCTATCACCGGGGAGCTGTTTTTT
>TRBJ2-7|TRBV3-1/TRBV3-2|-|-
CASSQDSGAAYEQYF
TGTGCCAGCAGCCAAGATAGTGGAGCCGCCTACGAGCAGTACTTC
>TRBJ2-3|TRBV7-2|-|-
CASSSLKTRRATDTQYF
TGTGCCAGCAGCTCCCTAAAGACTAGAAGGGCCACAGATACGCAGTATTTT
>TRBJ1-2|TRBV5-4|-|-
CASSLVAGLNYGYTF
TGTGCCAGCAGCTTGGTCGCAGGTCTAAACTATGGCTACACCTTC
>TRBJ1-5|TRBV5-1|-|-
CASSLRDQYSNQPQHF
TGCGCCAGCAGCTTGCGGGATCAGTACAGCAATCAGCCCCAGCATTTT
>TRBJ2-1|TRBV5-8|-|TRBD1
CASSFVPGGFSYNEQFF
TGTGCCAGCAGCTTTGTGCCAGGGGGATTTTCCTACAATGAGCAGTTCTTC
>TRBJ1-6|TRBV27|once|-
CASSGDAGNSPLHF
TGTGCCAGCAGTGGGGATGCGGGGAATTCACCCCTCCACTTT
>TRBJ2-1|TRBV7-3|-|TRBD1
CASSPWTGTNTHNEQFF
TGTGCCAGCAGCCCCTGGACAGGCACAAACACACACAATGAGCAGTTCTTC
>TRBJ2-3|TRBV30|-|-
CAWRVPGVGTDTQYF
TGTGCCTGGAGGGTCCCGGGGGTAGGCACAGATACGCAGTATTTT
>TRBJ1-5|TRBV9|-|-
CASSVAPGVNQPQHF
TGTGCCAGCAGCGTAGCTCCGGGTGTAAATCAGCCCCAGCATTTT
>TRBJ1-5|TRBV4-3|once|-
CASSTQGRPKHF
TGCGCCAGCAGCACCCAGGGCCGGCCGAAGCATTTT
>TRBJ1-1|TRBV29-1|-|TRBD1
CSVVWDRGNTEAFF
TGCAGCGTGGTATGGGACAGGGGAAACACTGAAGCTTTCTTT
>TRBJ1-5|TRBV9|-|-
CASSVAGSNQPQHF
TGTGCCAGCAGCGTAGCGGGTAGCAATCAGCCCCAGCATTTT
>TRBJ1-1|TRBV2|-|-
CASSRGANTEAFF
TGTGCCAGCTCGCGGGGGGCGAACACTGAAGCTTTCTTT
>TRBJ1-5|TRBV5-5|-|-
CASSLGAEQPQHF
TGTGCCAGCAGCTTGGGGGCCGAGCAGCCCCAGCATTTT
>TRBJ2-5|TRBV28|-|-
CASSYSGFQETQYF
TGTGCCAGCAGTTACTCAGGGTTCCAAGAGACCCAGTACTTC
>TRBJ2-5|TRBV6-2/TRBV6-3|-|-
CASSYGRRQDRSQETQYF
TGTGCCAGCAGTTACGGGCGCCGACAGGACCGGTCCCAAGAGACCCAGTACTTC
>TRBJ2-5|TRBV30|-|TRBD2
CAWSVSGSQETQYF
TGTGCCTGGAGTGTAAGCGGGAGCCAAGAGACCCAGTACTTC
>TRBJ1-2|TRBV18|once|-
CASSPPRAAYGYTF
TGTGCCAGCTCACCACCGAGGGCGGCTTATGGCTACACCTTC
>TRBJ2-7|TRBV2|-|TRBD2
CASSGGLAGFSYEQYF
TGTGCCAGCAGTGGGGGACTAGCGGGATTTTCCTACGAGCAGTACTTC
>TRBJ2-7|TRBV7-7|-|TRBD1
CASSLGTGYEQYF
TGTGCCAGCAGCCTGGGGACAGGCTACGAGCAGTACTTC
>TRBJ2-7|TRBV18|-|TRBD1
CASSSSSGGYEQYF
TGTGCCAGCTCTAGCTCCTCAGGGGGCTACGAGCAGTACTTC
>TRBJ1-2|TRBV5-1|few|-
CASSPGGQNYGYTF
TGCGCCAGCAGCCCCGGCGGGCAGAACTATGGCTACACCTTC
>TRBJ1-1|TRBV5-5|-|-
CASSFWQGTLNTEAFF
TGTGCCAGCAGCTTTTGGCAGGGCACTCTGAACACTGAAGCTTTCTTT